The sequence of this T cell receptor beta chain was determined in a study of brain T cells in children with intractable seizures. Findings and caveats of the study: Only CDR3 sequence similarity suggested viral specificity, without known HCMV serostatus. Clones missing pre-surgery may reflect undersampling of that blood sample.

Turning to this clone: Its antigen is not known.

As for time point: blood from clinic visit 5 months post-surgery; TSC patient then seizure free. Surgery cases with the highest brain T cell transcript signatures were chosen for sequencing. Patients received at least one anti-epileptic drug before surgery. CDR1 is MNHEY, CDR2 SMNVEV, per germline (reference sequence). The CDR3 length is 12 residues. The germline V and J ends were trimmed by 6 bases and 7 bases, with 12 bases remaining between them. TCRdb's copy holds only in-frame clones and misses some; the assay was immunoSEQ multiplex PCR. The sample has 340,000 or so clones; roughly 92% are singletons.

The TCR sequence derives from a boy in the first two years of life with tuberous sclerosis and intractable seizures. The chain employs TRBV27 and TRBJ1-2; D uncertain. Sequenced here: peripheral blood, sampled less than 6 months after surgery. CDR3 nucleotide sequence: TGTGCCAGCAGAGGTACAGCTGGTGGCTACACCTTC. Amino acid sequence: CASRGTAGGYTF.